This T cell receptor (beta chain) was sequenced during a study of cytomegalovirus exposure and HLA in healthy donors. Germline loops: CDR1 SGHNT, CDR2 YYREEE (reference sequence). Trimming removed 4 bases from V and 1 base from J, with 17 bases in between. CDR3 length: 16 residues. The PCR made use of 60 Vbeta and 13 Jbeta primers. Per the study methods: The count from a later analysis was tens of millions of unique TCR beta chains, some 11 million of them shared. Some clones are missing from TCRdb's copy, which holds only in-frame ones; the method was immunoSEQ multiplex PCR. V and J calls and clone size are given by that table; D and trimming were obtained from the DNA. The sample records around 140,000 clones, roughly 74% being singletons.

The TCR originated in a male donor in good health and CMV-seronegative. The sample comprised PBMCs. This rearrangement joins TRBV5-4 to TRBJ1-1; D remains ambiguous. As DNA, the CDR3 is TGTGCCAGCAGCGCTGGGAGGGCGACCGGGAACACTGAAGCTTTCTTT. Translated, it gives CASSAGRATGNTEAFF.